This entry is about one TCR beta chain. Antigen unknown. Use of 60 Vbeta and 13 Jbeta primers characterized the PCR. Some clones are missing from TCRdb's copy, which holds only in-frame ones; the method was immunoSEQ multiplex PCR. Its table records 65,000 to 80,000 clones. The record originates from a study of cytomegalovirus exposure and HLA in healthy donors. Findings and limits, study-wide: Later work showed greater clonal expansion in HLA-associated TCR beta chains than in equally common others.

Sequenced sample: PBMCs. This TCR came from a female donor in good health and CMV-seropositive.

The CDR3 here is CASSQVLGNQPQHF. In DNA, the CDR3 is TGCGCCAGCAGCCAAGTTTTAGGCAATCAGCCCCAGCATTTT. The chain uses TRBV4-1 and TRBJ1-5; D call uncertain. Trimming shortened V by 1 base and J by 2 bases, and 6 bases separated the two germline ends. The CDR3 has 14 residues. The germline V gene encodes CDR1 MGHRA and CDR2 YSYEKL.